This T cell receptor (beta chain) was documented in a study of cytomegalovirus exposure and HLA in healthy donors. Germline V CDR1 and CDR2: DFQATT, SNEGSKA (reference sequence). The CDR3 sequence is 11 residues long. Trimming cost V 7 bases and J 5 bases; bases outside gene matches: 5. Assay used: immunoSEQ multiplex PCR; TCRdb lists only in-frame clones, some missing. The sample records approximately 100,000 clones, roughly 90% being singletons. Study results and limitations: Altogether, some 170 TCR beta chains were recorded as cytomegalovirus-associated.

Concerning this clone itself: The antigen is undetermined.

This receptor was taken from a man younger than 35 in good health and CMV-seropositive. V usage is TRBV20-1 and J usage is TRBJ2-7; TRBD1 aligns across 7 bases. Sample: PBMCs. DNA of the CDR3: TGCAGTGGGACCCAGGGGGACGAGCAGTACTTC. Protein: CSGTQGDEQYF.